This T cell receptor (beta chain) stems from a study of Ad26.COV2.S vaccination and SARS-CoV-2 variants. Study overall: Enrollment placed the donor in the COV1001 Ad26.COV2.S trial arm. Study-wide points: Spike-specific TCR breadth ran higher among vaccine recipients than placebo recipients. After vaccination, substantial breadth of spike-specific CD8+ and CD4+ responses was reported.

The CDR3 length is 16 residues. With V trimmed by 0 bases and J by 0 bases, 5 bases remained unmatched. Germline CDR1 and CDR2: SQVTM and ANQGSEA. The method was immunoSEQ multiplex PCR; TCRdb's version includes in-frame clones alone and lacks a portion of them. Of hundreds of thousands of clones listed, around 89% are singletons. To note about this clone: As yet, its antigen is unknown.

Treatment denoted: over 15 received Ad26.COV2.S at low or high dose, single or two shots; about five received placebo; per-sample allocation not given. Specimen acquisition occurred on day 63 following the initial vaccine or placebo injection. This clonotype was sampled from a person between 18 and 65 years old who received the Ad26.COV2.S COVID-19 vaccine or a placebo. The specimen was peripheral blood, collected in a trial of Ad26.COV2.S vaccine versus placebo. V gene TRBV29-1 combines with J gene TRBJ2-4; 7 bases align to TRBD2. CDR3 DNA sequence: TGCAGCGTTGAAGATCTCAGCGGGGTAGCCAAAAACATTCAGTACTTC. This translates into CSVEDLSGVAKNIQYF.